One and the same sample provided the 21 T cell receptor beta chains below, sequenced in a study of T-cell reconstitution after alpha-beta-depleted transplantation in children. A library of TCRbeta sequences, prepared with unique molecular identifiers, was generated. TCRdb re-analysed the PCR reads in MiXCR, keeping a single row per CDR3 protein. The sample lists some 600,000 distinct CDR3 sequences, 13% occurring once. Sequenced here: PBMCs, mostly from graft donor cells, sampled 360 days after TCRalphabeta/CD19-depleted stem cell transplant. The receptors shown here come from a male patient younger than 18 who had a stem cell transplant for acute myeloid leukemia, so the T cells may come from the graft donor.

Only a few counts were recorded for this clonotype. The rearrangement uses TRBV7-8 and TRBJ2-3; 7 nucleotides line up with TRBD2. V lost 4 bases to trimming and J lost 5 bases; unmatched junction nucleotides: 18. CDR3 length: 18 residues. Germline V gene lookup returns CDR1 SGHVS and CDR2 FQNEAQ. The CDR3 DNA reads TGTGCCAGCAGCTCCCCTTCTCTAGCGCGGGAGCGAAGAGATACGCAGTATTTT. Translating gives CASSSPSLARERRDTQYF.

This chain links TRBV29-1 with TRBJ2-2, with 7 bases aligning to TRBD1. The CDR3 sequence is 12 residues long. The V gene end was trimmed by 5 bases and the J gene end by 7 bases; junction bases not matched to a gene: 4. The V gene's germline CDR1 is SQVTM and CDR2 ANQGSEA. Here the CDR3 DNA reads TGCAGCGTTAGGCAGGGGGACGGGGAGCTGTTTTTT. Its translation is CSVRQGDGELFF.

The chain is built from TRBV3-1 and TRBJ2-2; 7 nucleotides line up with TRBD1. CDR3 length equals 15 residues. CDR1 and CDR2 (germline): LGHDT, YNNKEL (reference sequence). V shed 6 bases, J shed 6 bases, and the junction held 10 bases outside the gene matches. The CDR3 is CASSLPRQGAGELFF. In DNA form, the CDR3 reads TGTGCCAGCAGTCTGCCTCGACAGGGTGCCGGGGAGCTGTTTTTT.

This sequence joins TRBV4-2 and TRBJ2-7, with a weak D call TRBD2 (6 bases). Germline CDR1 and CDR2: LGHNA and YNFKEQ. The CDR3 covers 15 residues. With 0 bases removed from V and 1 base from J, the gap between germline ends came to 10 bases. The CDR3 loop reads CASSQDPGTSYEQYF. The CDR3 region has the DNA TGTGCCAGCAGCCAAGATCCCGGGACTTCCTACGAGCAGTACTTC.

This chain links TRBV20-1 with TRBJ2-1; TRBD1 aligns across 10 bases. Per the germline V gene, CDR1 is DFQATT and CDR2 is SNEGSKA (reference sequence). V was clipped by 0 bases and J by 9 bases; unmatched bases: 8. This CDR3 has 15 amino acids. The CDR3 spells CSARDLRQGAGEQFF. The CDR3 nucleotides are TGCAGTGCTAGAGATCTGCGACAGGGGGCCGGTGAGCAGTTCTTC.

The table lists this clonotype with a few counts. The chain is built from TRBV18 and TRBJ2-3; D is possibly TRBD2 (5 bases). The V end was cut by 2 bases, the J end by 2 bases, with 11 bases between. Germline V gene lookup returns CDR1 KGHSH and CDR2 LQKENI. The CDR3 spans 15 residues. The DNA of the CDR3 is TGTGCCAGCTCACCAGTCAGAGGGCACACAGATACGCAGTATTTT. Its translation: CASSPVRGHTDTQYF.

This clonotype was observed at least ten times. This chain links TRBV28 with TRBJ2-3; 7 bases are shared with TRBD1. The CDR3 runs 15 residues. The V gene end was trimmed by 3 bases and the J gene end by 4 bases; junction bases not matched to a gene: 7. The germline CDR1 and CDR2 sequences are MDHEN and SYDVKM. CDR3 region: CASSLQGDSSDTQYF. The CDR3 DNA sequence: TGTGCCAGCAGTTTGCAGGGGGACAGCTCAGATACGCAGTATTTT.

This clonotype was counted many times. The chain combines TRBV5-1 with TRBJ2-1; no clear D. V lost 0 bases and J 2 bases, leaving 9 bases between the germline ends. The germline V gene encodes CDR1 SGHRS and CDR2 YFSETQ. There are 15 residues in the CDR3. The DNA for the CDR3 is TGCGCCAGCAGCTTGGCGTGGGGAACCTACAATGAGCAGTTCTTC. It codes for CASSLAWGTYNEQFF.

The V call is TRBV18, the J call TRBJ2-7, with 7 bases identical to TRBD1. The CDR3 has 15 residues. The germline CDR1 and CDR2 sequences are KGHSH and LQKENI. J lost 6 bases, V lost 1 base, and 9 bases had no gene match. The DNA for the CDR3 is TGTGCCAGCTCACCACTAACGGGACAGTCCCTCGAGCAGTACTTC. Translating gives CASSPLTGQSLEQYF.

V is TRBV10-3 and J is TRBJ1-1; the match to TRBD1 covers 7 bases. Trimming at V came to 7 bases and at J to 3 bases, leaving 5 bases not matched to a gene. The length of the CDR3 is 13 residues. Per germline, CDR1 ENHRY and CDR2 SYGVKD. In DNA form, the CDR3 reads TGTGCCATCACTGGAACAGGGGACACTGAAGCTTTCTTT. It specifies CAITGTGDTEAFF.

V usage is TRBV14 and J usage is TRBJ2-7; D gene uncertain. This CDR3 contains 13 residues. Germline loops: CDR1 SGHDN, CDR2 FVKESK. V was shortened by 5 bases and J by 3 bases, with 11 bases between the two germline ends. The CDR3 region is CASSASRDYEQYF. The CDR3 DNA reads as TGTGCCAGCAGCGCATCAAGGGACTACGAGCAGTACTTC.

The chain couples TRBV7-9 to TRBJ2-7; TRBD1 might be the D (6 bases). This CDR3 region has 14 residues. Germline CDR1 is SEHNR and CDR2 is FQNEAQ (reference sequence). V shed 4 bases and J shed 1 base, with 11 bases lying between them. The CDR3 protein is CASSSTGPSYEQYF. The CDR3 DNA sequence: TGTGCCAGCAGCTCGACAGGCCCTTCCTACGAGCAGTACTTC. Together with reference TRBV7-9 and TRBJ2-7, the CDR3 gives the full variable domain: DTGVSQNPRHKITKRGQNVTFRCDPISEHNRLYWYRQTLGQGPEFLTYFQNEAQLEKSRLLSDRFSAERPKGSFSTLEIQRTEQGDSAMYLCASSSTGPSYEQYFGPGTRLTVT.

This clonotype was seen repeatedly, ten times or more. This sequence joins TRBV28 and TRBJ2-5; D gene uncertain. V was trimmed by 4 bases and J by 4 bases, leaving 16 bases between them. Germline-derived CDR1 and CDR2 are MDHEN and SYDVKM. The CDR3 covers 15 residues. The DNA for the CDR3 is TGTGCCAGCAGTTCGAGCAGCCGATACGGAGAGACCCAGTACTTC. It yields the protein CASSSSSRYGETQYF.

The J gene is TRBJ2-7, the V gene TRBV9, with D hard to call. Trimming pared 0 bases from V and 5 bases from J, leaving 12 bases between. Germline loops: CDR1 SGDLS, CDR2 YYNGEE. This CDR3 comprises 14 residues. The DNA for the CDR3 is TGTGCCAGCAGCGTAGGCAGCCTTCCCAACGAGCAGTACTTC. This translates into CASSVGSLPNEQYF.

The chain links TRBV11-2 to TRBJ2-1; TRBD2 matches 12 bases. With 7 bases clipped from V and 5 bases from J, the junction kept 18 bases outside the gene matches. The CDR3 covers 19 residues. Germline V gene data show CDR1 as SGHAT and CDR2 as FQNNGV. The CDR3 loop is CASTSSRTTGLAGHNEQFF. CDR3 in DNA: TGTGCCAGCACATCAAGCAGGACGACGGGACTAGCGGGCCACAATGAGCAGTTCTTC.

J is TRBJ2-6 and V is TRBV27; 8 bases are a match to TRBD2. Germline V CDR1 and CDR2: MNHEY, SMNVEV (reference sequence). Trimming at V came to 0 bases and at J to 3 bases, leaving 7 bases not matched to a gene. The CDR3 consists of 18 residues. Here the CDR3 reads CASSLSPGGNVGANVLTF. DNA for the CDR3: TGTGCCAGCAGTTTATCCCCGGGGGGGAATGTTGGGGCCAACGTCCTGACTTTC.

The V call is TRBV24-1, the J call TRBJ2-1; 7 nucleotides align to TRBD2. CDR1 is KGHDR and CDR2 is SFDVKD in the germline V gene. J was trimmed by 4 bases and V by 3 bases; bases with no gene match: 5. The length of the CDR3 is 15 residues. This chain's CDR3 is CATSDRLAAYNEQFF. DNA for the CDR3: TGTGCCACCAGTGATAGGCTAGCGGCTTACAATGAGCAGTTCTTC.

This clonotype has just one count. DNA of the CDR3: TGTGCCAGCAGTTATAGCGGTTACACCGGGGAGCTGTTTTTT. This sequence encodes CASSYSGYTGELFF. The chain uses TRBV7-2 and TRBJ2-2, with a possible D match to TRBD2 (6 bases). This CDR3 contains 14 residues. In germline, CDR1 is SGHTA, CDR2 FQGNSA. V was shortened by 6 bases and J by 3 bases, with 11 bases between the two germline ends.

There are a few counts of this clonotype. V gene TRBV7-2 combines with J gene TRBJ2-1; the match to TRBD2 covers 8 bases. In germline, CDR1 is SGHTA, CDR2 FQGNSA. CDR3 size: 16 residues. With V trimmed by 5 bases and J by 2 bases, 8 bases remained unmatched. CDR3 amino acids: CASSPPGLAPYNEQFF. As DNA, the CDR3 is TGTGCCAGCAGCCCACCCGGACTAGCCCCCTACAATGAGCAGTTCTTC.

The chain carries TRBV12-3 or TRBV12-4 and TRBJ2-7; 11 bases align to TRBD2. V lost 3 bases and J lost 2; bases outside the gene matches: 6. This CDR3 has 16 amino acids. This CDR3 reads CASSFVTSGTPYEQYF. DNA for the CDR3: TGTGCCAGCAGTTTCGTGACTAGCGGGACGCCCTACGAGCAGTACTTC.

This clonotype occurred many times. The chain employs TRBV7-9 and TRBJ2-7; the D gene is possibly TRBD1 (5 bases). Looked up from germline, CDR1 is SEHNR and CDR2 is FQNEAQ (reference sequence). Trimming pared 5 bases from V and 3 bases from J, leaving 11 bases between. The CDR3 loop spans 13 amino acids. The CDR3 DNA is TGTGCCAGCAGCCGTTCAGGGTTCTACGAGCAGTACTTC. Protein product: CASSRSGFYEQYF.